Here is one TCR beta chain with its context. The junction differs from germline at one of its ends, possibly a read error. Other DNA sequences in this specimen translate into the identical CDR3. Method: immunoSEQ multiplex PCR; TCRdb's copy keeps in-frame clones and lacks some. The sample yields some 60,000 clones, 86% seen once. This record belongs to a study of OX40 agonist ivuxolimab in advanced cancers. Study background: Patients were given ivuxolimab, an antibody that agonizes OX40 (CD134).

Germline-derived CDR1 and CDR2 are SSHAT and FNYEAQ (reference sequence). This CDR3 is built from 13 residues. Blood specimens came from baseline, cycle 4 day 1, and cycle 7 day 1. The sequence was collected from an adult with an advanced solid tumor such as melanoma, head and neck, liver or kidney cancer. Specimen: CD4+ or CD8+ T cells sorted from blood, collected in a trial of the OX40 agonist ivuxolimab. The chain is built from TRBV7-7 and TRBJ2-2, with TRBD1 as a possible D gene (6 bases). The CDR3 sequence: CASSLGGHGELFF. CDR3 in DNA: TGTGCTAGCAGCTTAGGGGGTCACGGGGAGCTGTTTTTT.